This T cell receptor beta chain was obtained from a study of cytomegalovirus exposure and HLA in healthy donors. The study, taken as a whole, reports: No immune exposure information besides CMV serostatus was available.

This CDR3 is built from 14 residues. J was trimmed by 6 bases and V by 5 bases; bases with no gene match: 4. Germline lookup yields CDR1 LNHDA and CDR2 SQIVND (reference sequence). A note on this clone: Its antigen is not known. This sample also contains other DNA sequences that code for the same CDR3.

Primers for the PCR totalled 60 Vbeta and 13 Jbeta. TCRdb's table, derived via immunoSEQ multiplex PCR, lists solely in-frame clones and lacks some. Of about 140,000 clones in the sample, over 65% were seen once. The rearrangement joins TRBV19 to TRBJ2-2; 9 positions agree with TRBD2. The receptor's source is a woman aged 25 to 39 in good health and CMV-seronegative. The sequencing input was PBMCs. DNA for the CDR3: TGTGCCAGTAGTCCGGTAGCGGGAGCCGGGGAGCTGTTTTTT. This codes for CASSPVAGAGELFF. The entire variable domain, with the rest obtained from reference TRBV19 and TRBJ2-2, is as follows: DGGITQSPKYLFRKEGQNVTLSCEQNLNHDAMYWYRQDPGQGLRLIYYSQIVNDFQKGDIAEGYSVSREKKESFPLTVTSAQKNPTAFYLCASSPVAGAGELFFGEGSRLTVL.